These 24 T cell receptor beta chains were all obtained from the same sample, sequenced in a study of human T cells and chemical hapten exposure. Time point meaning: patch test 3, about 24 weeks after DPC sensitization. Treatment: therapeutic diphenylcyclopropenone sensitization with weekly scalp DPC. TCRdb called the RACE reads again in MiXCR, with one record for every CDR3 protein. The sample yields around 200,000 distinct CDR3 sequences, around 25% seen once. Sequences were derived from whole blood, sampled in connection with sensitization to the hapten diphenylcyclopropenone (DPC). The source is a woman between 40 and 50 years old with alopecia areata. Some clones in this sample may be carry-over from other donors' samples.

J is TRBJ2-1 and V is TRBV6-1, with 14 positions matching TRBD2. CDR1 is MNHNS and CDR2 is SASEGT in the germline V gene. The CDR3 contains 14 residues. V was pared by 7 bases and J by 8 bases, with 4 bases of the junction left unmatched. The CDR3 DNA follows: TGTGCCAGCACCGGGACTAGCGGGAGTCATGAGCAGTTCTTC. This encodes CASTGTSGSHEQFF.

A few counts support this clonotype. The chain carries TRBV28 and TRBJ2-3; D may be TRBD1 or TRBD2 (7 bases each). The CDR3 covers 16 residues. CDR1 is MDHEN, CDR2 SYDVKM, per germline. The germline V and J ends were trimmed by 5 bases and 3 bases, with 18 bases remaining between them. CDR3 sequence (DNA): TGTGCCAGCAGTCCCAACAGGGGAGGGTGGACAGATACGCAGTATTTT. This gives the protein CASSPNRGGWTDTQYF.

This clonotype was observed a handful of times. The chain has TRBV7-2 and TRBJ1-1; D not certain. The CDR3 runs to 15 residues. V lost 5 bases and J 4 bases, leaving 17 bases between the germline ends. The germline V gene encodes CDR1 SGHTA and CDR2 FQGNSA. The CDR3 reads CASSRPGAGFTEAFF. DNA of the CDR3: TGTGCCAGCAGCCGGCCTGGAGCAGGATTCACTGAAGCTTTCTTT.

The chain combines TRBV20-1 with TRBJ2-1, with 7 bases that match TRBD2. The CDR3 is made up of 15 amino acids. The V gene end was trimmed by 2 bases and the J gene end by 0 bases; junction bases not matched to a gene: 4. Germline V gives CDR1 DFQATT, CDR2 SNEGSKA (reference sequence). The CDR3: CSARRTRSSYNEQFF. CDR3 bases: TGCAGTGCTAGAAGGACTAGAAGCTCCTACAATGAGCAGTTCTTC.

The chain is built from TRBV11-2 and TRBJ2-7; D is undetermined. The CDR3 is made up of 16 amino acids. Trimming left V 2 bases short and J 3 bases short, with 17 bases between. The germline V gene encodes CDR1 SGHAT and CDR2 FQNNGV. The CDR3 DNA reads TGTGCCAGCAGCTTAACCCCCCATGGACCTAACTACGAGCAGTACTTC. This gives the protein CASSLTPHGPNYEQYF. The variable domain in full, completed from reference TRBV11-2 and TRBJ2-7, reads EAGVAQSPRYKIIEKRQSVAFWCNPISGHATLYWYQQILGQGPKLLIQFQNNGVVDDSQLPKDRFSAERLKGVDSTLKIQPAKLEDSAVYLCASSLTPHGPNYEQYFGPGTRLTVT.

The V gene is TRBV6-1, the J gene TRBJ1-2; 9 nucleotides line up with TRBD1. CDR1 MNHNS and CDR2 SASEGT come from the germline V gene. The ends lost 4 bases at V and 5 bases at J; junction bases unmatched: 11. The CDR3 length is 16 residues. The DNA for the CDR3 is TGTGCCAGCAGTGTTCTACCGGGACAGGGCGTATATGGCTACACCTTC. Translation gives CASSVLPGQGVYGYTF.

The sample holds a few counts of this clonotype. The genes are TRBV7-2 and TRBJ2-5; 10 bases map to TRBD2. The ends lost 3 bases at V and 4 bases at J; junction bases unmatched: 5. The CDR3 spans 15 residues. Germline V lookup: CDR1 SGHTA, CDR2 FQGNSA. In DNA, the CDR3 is TGTGCCAGCAGCTTTATAGCGGGAGGCGCAGAGACCCAGTACTTC. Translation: CASSFIAGGAETQYF.

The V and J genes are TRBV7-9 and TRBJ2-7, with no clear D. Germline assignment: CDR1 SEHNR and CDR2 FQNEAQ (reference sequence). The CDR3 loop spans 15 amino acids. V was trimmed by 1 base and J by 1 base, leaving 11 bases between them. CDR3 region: CASSLGGVLSYEQYF. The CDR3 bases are TGTGCCAGCAGCTTAGGAGGTGTCTTATCCTACGAGCAGTACTTC.

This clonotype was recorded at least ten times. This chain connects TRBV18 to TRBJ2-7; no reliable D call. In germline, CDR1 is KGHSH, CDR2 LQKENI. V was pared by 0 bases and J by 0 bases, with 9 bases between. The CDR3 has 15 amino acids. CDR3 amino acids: CASSPPAESSYEQYF. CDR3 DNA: TGTGCCAGCTCACCACCGGCCGAGAGCTCCTACGAGCAGTACTTC.

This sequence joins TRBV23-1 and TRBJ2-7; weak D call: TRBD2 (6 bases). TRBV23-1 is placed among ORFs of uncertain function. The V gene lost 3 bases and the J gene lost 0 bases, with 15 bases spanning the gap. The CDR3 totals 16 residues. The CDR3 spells CASSHPGWRDSYEQYF. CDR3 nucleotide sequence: TGCGCCAGCAGTCACCCGGGGTGGCGGGACTCCTACGAGCAGTACTTC.

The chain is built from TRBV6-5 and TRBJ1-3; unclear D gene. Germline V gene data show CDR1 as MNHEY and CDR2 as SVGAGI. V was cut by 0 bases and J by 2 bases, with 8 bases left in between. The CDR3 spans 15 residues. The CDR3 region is CASSYSILAGNTIYF. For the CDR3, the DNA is TGTGCCAGCAGTTACTCTATACTAGCTGGAAACACCATATATTTT.

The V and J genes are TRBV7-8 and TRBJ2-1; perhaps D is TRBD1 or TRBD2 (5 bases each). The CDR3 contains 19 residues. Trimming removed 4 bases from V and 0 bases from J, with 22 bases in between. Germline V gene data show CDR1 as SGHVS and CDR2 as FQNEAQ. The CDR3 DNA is TGTGCCAGCAGCTCCGGGACCCGAAGGTCTAGGGTCTCCTACAATGAGCAGTTCTTC. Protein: CASSSGTRRSRVSYNEQFF.

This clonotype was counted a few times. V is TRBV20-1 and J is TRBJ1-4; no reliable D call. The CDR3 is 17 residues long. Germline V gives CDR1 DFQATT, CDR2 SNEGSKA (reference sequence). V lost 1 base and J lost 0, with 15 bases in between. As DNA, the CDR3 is TGCAGTGCTAGAGTAAATCGGGCAGTTGCAACTAATGAAAAACTGTTTTTT. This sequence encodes CSARVNRAVATNEKLFF.

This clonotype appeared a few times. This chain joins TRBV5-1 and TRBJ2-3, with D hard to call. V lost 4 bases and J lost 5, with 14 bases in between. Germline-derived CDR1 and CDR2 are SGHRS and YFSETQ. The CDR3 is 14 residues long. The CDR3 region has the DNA TGCGCCAGCAGCCAAGGAACCGAAGGAGATACGCAGTATTTT. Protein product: CASSQGTEGDTQYF.

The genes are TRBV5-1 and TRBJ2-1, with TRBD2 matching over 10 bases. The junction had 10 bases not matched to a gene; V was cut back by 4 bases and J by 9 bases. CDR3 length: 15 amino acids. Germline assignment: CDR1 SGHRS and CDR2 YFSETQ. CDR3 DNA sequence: TGCGCCAGCAGCCCTTCCCTAGCGGGAGCAGGTGAGCAGTTCTTC. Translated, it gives CASSPSLAGAGEQFF.

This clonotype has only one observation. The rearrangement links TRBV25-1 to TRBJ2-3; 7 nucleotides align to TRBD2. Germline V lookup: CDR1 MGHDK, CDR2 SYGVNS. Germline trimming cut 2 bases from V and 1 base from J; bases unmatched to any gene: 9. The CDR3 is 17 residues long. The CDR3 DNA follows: TGTGCCAGCAGTGAAGCTCTAGCGGTCATTGGCACAGATACGCAGTATTTT. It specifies CASSEALAVIGTDTQYF.

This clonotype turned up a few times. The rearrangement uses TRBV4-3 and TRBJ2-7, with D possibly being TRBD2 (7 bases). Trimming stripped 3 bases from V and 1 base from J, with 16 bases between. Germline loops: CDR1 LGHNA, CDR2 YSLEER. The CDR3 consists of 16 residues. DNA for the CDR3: TGCGCCAGCAGCCAGGGGGGGCGGGACGAGTCCTACGAGCAGTACTTC. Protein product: CASSQGGRDESYEQYF.

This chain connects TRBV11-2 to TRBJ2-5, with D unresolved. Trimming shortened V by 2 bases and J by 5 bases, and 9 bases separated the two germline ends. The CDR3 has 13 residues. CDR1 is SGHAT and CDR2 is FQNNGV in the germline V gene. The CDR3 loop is CASSLWRRETQYF. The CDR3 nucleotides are TGTGCCAGCAGCTTATGGAGACGGGAGACCCAGTACTTC. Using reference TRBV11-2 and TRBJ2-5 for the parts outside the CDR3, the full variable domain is EAGVAQSPRYKIIEKRQSVAFWCNPISGHATLYWYQQILGQGPKLLIQFQNNGVVDDSQLPKDRFSAERLKGVDSTLKIQPAKLEDSAVYLCASSLWRRETQYFGPGTRLLVL.

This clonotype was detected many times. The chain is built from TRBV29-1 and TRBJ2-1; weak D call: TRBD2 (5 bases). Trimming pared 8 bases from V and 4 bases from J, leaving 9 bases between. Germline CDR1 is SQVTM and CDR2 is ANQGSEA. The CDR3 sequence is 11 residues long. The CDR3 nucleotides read TGCAGCCCCGGGAATTACAATGAGCAGTTCTTC. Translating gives CSPGNYNEQFF.

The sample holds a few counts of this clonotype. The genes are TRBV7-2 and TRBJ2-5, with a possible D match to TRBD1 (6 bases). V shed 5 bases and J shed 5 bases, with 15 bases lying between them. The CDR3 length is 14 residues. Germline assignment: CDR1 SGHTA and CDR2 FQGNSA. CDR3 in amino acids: CASSPVQGQETQYF. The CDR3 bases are TGTGCCAGCAGCCCCGTTCAGGGGCAGGAGACCCAGTACTTC.

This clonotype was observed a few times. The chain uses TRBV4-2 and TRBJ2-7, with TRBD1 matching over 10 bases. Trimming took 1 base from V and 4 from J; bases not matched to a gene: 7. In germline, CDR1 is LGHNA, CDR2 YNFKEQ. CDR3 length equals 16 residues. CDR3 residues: CASSQAWGQGQYEQYF. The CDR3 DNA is TGTGCCAGCAGCCAAGCTTGGGGACAGGGGCAGTACGAGCAGTACTTC.

The CDR3 DNA follows: TGTGCCAGCGGAATGGGGACCGTCCCTGAAAAACTGTTTTTT. Residues: CASGMGTVPEKLFF. This rearrangement joins TRBV27 to TRBJ1-4, with TRBD1 as a possible D gene (5 bases). The CDR3 consists of 14 residues. The germline CDR1 and CDR2 sequences are MNHEY and SMNVEV (reference sequence). V lost 8 bases, J lost 7 bases, and 17 bases lay in between.

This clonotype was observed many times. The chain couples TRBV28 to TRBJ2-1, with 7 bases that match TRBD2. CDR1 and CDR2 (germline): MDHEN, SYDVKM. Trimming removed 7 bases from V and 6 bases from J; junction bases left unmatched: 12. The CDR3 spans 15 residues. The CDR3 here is CASNPWGGSFNEQFF. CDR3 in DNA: TGTGCCAGCAACCCCTGGGGCGGGAGTTTCAATGAGCAGTTCTTC.

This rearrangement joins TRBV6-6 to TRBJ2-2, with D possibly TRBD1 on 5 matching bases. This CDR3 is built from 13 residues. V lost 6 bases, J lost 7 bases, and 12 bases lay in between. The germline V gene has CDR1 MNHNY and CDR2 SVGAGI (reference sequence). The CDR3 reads CASRRPRVGELFF. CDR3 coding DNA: TGTGCCAGCAGACGCCCCAGGGTCGGGGAGCTGTTTTTT.